In its sample, the clone carrying this T cell receptor (beta chain) was seen a few times. Its antigen is as yet unknown. The data were taken from a study of molecular identifiers for immune sequencing clone quantification. J gave up 5 bases and V 5 bases, and 15 bases lay outside the gene matches. CDR1 is SGHAT and CDR2 is FQNNGV in the germline V gene. This CDR3 spans 18 amino acids. Study-level points and caveats: Spiked-in Jurkat TCR RNA corresponding to one cell was reported as detectable against roughly 1 million naive cells.

TCRdb recomputed calls from the PCR reads with MiXCR, one row per CDR3 protein. The sample records about 97,000 distinct CDR3 sequences, about 32% being singletons. The V and J genes are TRBV11-2 and TRBJ2-2, with 9 bases lining up with TRBD2. The TCR comes from a human donor in good health. Some libraries in this study had Jurkat cell RNA spiked in. The sequencing sample was made of naive CD8+ T cells from blood, with Jurkat cell RNA spiked in. Subset defined: FACS-sorted CD8+CD4-CCR7+CD45RA+ naive T cells. The CDR3 protein is CASSTPGFAGGRTGELFF. DNA of the CDR3: TGTGCCAGCAGCACCCCAGGTTTTGCGGGAGGGAGAACCGGGGAGCTGTTTTTT.